The 24 T cell receptor beta chains reported below all come from one sample, sequenced in a study of T cell clonality in common variable immunodeficiency. Study-wide results and caveats: Reportedly, TCR beta sequences from common variable immunodeficiency showed fewer deletions and N-nucleotide insertions.

Their specific antigens are unknown. TCRdb's table, derived via immunoSEQ multiplex PCR, lists solely in-frame clones and lacks some. The sample is made up of about 35,000 clones, none counted only once. The sample consisted of peripheral blood mononuclear cells. The receptors derive from a human donor with common variable immunodeficiency.

This clone was counted many times. The CDR3 end is not reached by the read, which stops 3 residues before it; the germline J gene fills it in. V is TRBV18 and J is TRBJ2-3, with D perhaps matching TRBD1 (5 bases). This CDR3 contains 14 residues. The germline V and J ends were trimmed by 5 bases and 5 bases, with 14 bases remaining between them. Germline CDR1 reads KGHSH; CDR2 reads LQKENI. Incomplete CDR3 DNA: TGTGCCAGCTCATTCTCTGGGGCTCAAGATACG. Amino acids: CASSFSGAQDT. The CDR3, in full, reads CASSFSGAQDTQYF.

To note about this clone: The read ends 3 residues shy of where the CDR3 ends; the end is completed using the germline J gene. V usage is TRBV19 and J usage is TRBJ1-2; TRBD1 matches at 7 bases. The germline V gene has CDR1 LNHDA and CDR2 SQIVND (reference sequence). V dropped 7 bases and J dropped 6; count of bases not matched to a gene: 8. The CDR3 has 13 amino acids. CDR3 region: CASTRTGTHGYTF. Partial CDR3 DNA: TGTGCCAGTACCCGGACAGGCACGCATGGC.

Note on this clone: The CDR3 goes on 3 residues after the read ends, and that part is filled in from the germline J gene. This chain joins TRBV19 and TRBJ2-7; 10 nucleotides match TRBD2. Germline CDR1 and CDR2: LNHDA and SQIVND (reference sequence). J gave up 3 bases and V 3 bases, and 5 bases lay outside the gene matches. This CDR3 contains 15 residues. The covered CDR3 bases are TGTGCCAGTAGTATGCGGACTAGCGGCAACTACGAG. Translated, it gives CASSMRTSGNYE. In full, the CDR3 is CASSMRTSGNYEQYF.

The sample holds many counts of this clone. Sequencing ends 3 residues short of the CDR3 end; the germline J gene provides the rest. V gene TRBV6-4 combines with J gene TRBJ2-4, with TRBD2 matching 14 bases. V dropped 2 bases and J dropped 7; count of bases not matched to a gene: 7. This CDR3 contains 17 residues. CDR1 is MRHNA, CDR2 SNTAGT, per germline. The CDR3 bases that were read are TGTGCCAGCAGTGACGGCGGGACTAGCGGGAGTAGCAACATT. Protein sequence: CASSDGGTSGSSNI. The whole CDR3 sequence is CASSDGGTSGSSNIQYF.

This clone occurred a few times. Sequencing ends 3 residues short of the CDR3 end; the germline J gene provides the rest. The V and J genes are TRBV5-1 and TRBJ1-1; 10 bases map to TRBD1. The germline gives CDR1 SGHRS, CDR2 YFSETQ. The CDR3 contains 14 residues. Unmatched junction bases numbered 1, after V lost 4 bases and J lost 1 base. The CDR3 DNA, read in part, is TGCGCCAGCAGCCGGGACAGGGGGAACACTGAA. It yields the protein CASSRDRGNTE. The complete CDR3 protein is CASSRDRGNTEAFF. Full variable domain (missing parts from reference TRBV5-1 and TRBJ1-1): KAGVTQTPRYLIKTRGQQVTLSCSPISGHRSVSWYQQTPGQGLQFLFEYFSETQRNKGNFPGRFSGRQFSNSRSEMNVSTLELGDSALYLCASSRDRGNTEAFFGQGTRLTVV.

Incomplete CDR3 DNA: TGTGCCAGTAGTATCCTCCCCTACAGGGCCCCCTCCTACAATGAG. It is translated as CASSILPYRAPSYNE. From start to end, the CDR3 is CASSILPYRAPSYNEQFF. V gene TRBV19 combines with J gene TRBJ2-1; tentative D call: TRBD1 (6 bases). Sequencing ends 3 residues short of the CDR3 end; the germline J gene provides the rest. CDR3 length: 18 residues. Germline CDR1 and CDR2: LNHDA and SQIVND (reference sequence). Trimming left V 3 bases short and J 0 bases short, with 18 bases between.

This clone occurred a few times. From the germline J gene comes the end of the CDR3, since the read stops 3 residues before it. The chain links TRBV7-3 to TRBJ2-2; possibly TRBD1 for D (6 bases). The CDR3 contains 15 residues. Germline CDR1 reads SGHTA; CDR2 reads FQGTGA. Trimming stripped 0 bases from V and 6 bases from J, with 11 bases between. CDR3 region: CASSLTLQGPGELFF. Partial CDR3 DNA: TGTGCCAGCAGCTTAACTTTACAGGGTCCCGGGGAG.

This clone is labeled as large. The read is 3 residues too short to cover the CDR3 end, so that end is filled in from the germline J gene. The V gene is TRBV7-9, the J gene TRBJ1-1; no clear D. The germline V gene has CDR1 SEHNR and CDR2 FQNEAQ (reference sequence). This CDR3 comprises 14 residues. V lost 1 base to trimming and J lost 1 base, with 7 bases between them. The DNA read from the CDR3 is TGTGCCAGCAGCTTAGTTAGCGGGAACACTGAA. This sequence encodes CASSLVSGNTE. The whole CDR3 sequence is CASSLVSGNTEAFF.

Ten or more counts support this clone. The sequence runs out 3 residues before the end of the CDR3; the remainder is reconstructed from the germline J gene. The chain has TRBV7-2 and TRBJ2-7; 7 bases are a match to TRBD2. Germline V gene lookup returns CDR1 SGHTA and CDR2 FQGNSA. This CDR3 contains 16 residues. The ends lost 0 bases at V and 6 bases at J; junction bases unmatched: 11. The CDR3 here is CASSLAAGLGSREQYF. The covered CDR3 bases are TGTGCCAGCAGCTTAGCGGCAGGACTAGGGTCTCGCGAG.

In this sample, this clone turned up many times. CDR3 sequence reads: CASSLAALSDTQYF. Incomplete CDR3 DNA: TGTGCCAGCAGCTTAGCGGCACTATCAGATACG. V usage is TRBV7-2 and J usage is TRBJ2-3; no definite D call. Read coverage stops 3 residues before the CDR3 terminus; the germline J gene supplies the remainder. CDR3 length: 14 residues. Germline V CDR1 and CDR2: SGHTA, FQGNSA. V was cut by 0 bases and J by 4 bases, with 8 bases left in between. Filled out from reference TRBV7-2 and TRBJ2-3, the complete variable domain reads GAGVSQSPSNKVTEKGKDVELRCDPISGHTALYWYRQSLGQGLEFLIYFQGNSAPDKSGLPSDRFSAERTGGSVSTLTIQRTQQEDSAVYLCASSLAALSDTQYFGPGTRLTVL.

This clone was seen only a few times. CDR3 protein: CASSLVWARGMNEQYF. The part of the CDR3 DNA that was read is TGTGCCAGCAGCTTAGTTTGGGCCAGGGGTATGAACGAG. This chain joins TRBV7-3 and TRBJ2-7, with D possibly matching TRBD1 (6 bases). From the germline J gene comes the end of the CDR3, since the read stops 3 residues before it. V lost 2 bases and J 5 bases, leaving 19 bases between the germline ends. CDR1 and CDR2 from the germline V gene are SGHTA and FQGTGA. The CDR3 consists of 16 residues.

Points on this clone: Sequencing ends 3 residues short of the CDR3 end; the germline J gene provides the rest. This chain joins TRBV10-2 and TRBJ2-1; 14 nucleotides align to TRBD2. The germline CDR1 and CDR2 sequences are WSHSY and SAAADI. The CDR3 consists of 18 residues. V lost 6 bases and J lost 1; bases outside the gene matches: 8. Incomplete CDR3 DNA: TGCGCCAGCAGAGCTGGACTAGCGGGAGGACGATCCTACAATGAG. Amino acid sequence: CASRAGLAGGRSYNE. The complete CDR3 protein is CASRAGLAGGRSYNEQFF.

A note on this clone: The CDR3 end lies 3 residues beyond the end of the read and is filled in from the germline J gene. The chain couples TRBV2 to TRBJ2-7; 8 bases are shared with TRBD2. The CDR3 loop spans 16 amino acids. CDR1 SNHLY and CDR2 FYNNEI come from the germline V gene. J gave up 0 bases and V 3 bases, and 7 bases lay outside the gene matches. Partial CDR3 DNA: TGTGCCAGCAGTGATCGAAGCGGGGGAAGCTCCTACGAG. Translation gives CASSDRSGGSSYE. The CDR3 as a whole reads CASSDRSGGSSYEQYF. Complete variable domain (other parts from reference TRBV2 and TRBJ2-7): EPEVTQTPSHQVTQMGQEVILRCVPISNHLYFYWYRQILGQKVEFLVSFYNNEISEKSEIFDDQFSVERPDGSNFTLKIRSTKLEDSAMYFCASSDRSGGSSYEQYFGPGTRLTVT.

Only a few counts were recorded for this clone. The CDR3 extends 3 residues past the end of the read, so its final part is completed from the germline J gene. The rearrangement links TRBV19 to TRBJ1-4; D is perhaps TRBD1 (5 bases). The CDR3 is 12 residues long. CDR1 is LNHDA, CDR2 SQIVND, per germline (reference sequence). CDR3 DNA, as far as it was read: TGTGCCAGTAGTATAGATCGAAGGGGA. This codes for CASSIDRRG. The CDR3 in full is CASSIDRRGLFF.

This clone was detected many times. The read halts 3 residues ahead of the CDR3 end, with the missing end drawn from the germline J gene. The J gene is TRBJ2-1, the V gene TRBV29-1; TRBD2 matches at 9 bases. The junction had 7 bases not matched to a gene; V was cut back by 0 bases and J by 1 base. This CDR3 contains 17 residues. The germline V gene has CDR1 SQVTM and CDR2 ANQGSEA. The CDR3: CSVEDFSGRLSYNEQFF. CDR3 DNA, as far as it was read: TGCAGCGTTGAAGATTTCAGCGGGAGGTTATCCTACAATGAG.

This clone was observed a handful of times. The read ends 3 residues early relative to the CDR3; the germline J gene fills the gap. The chain uses TRBV30 and TRBJ1-4; 7 bases agree with TRBD1. The CDR3 has 16 amino acids. V lost 0 bases to trimming and J lost 0 bases; unmatched junction nucleotides: 4. The germline CDR1 and CDR2 sequences are GTSNPN and SVGIG (reference sequence). CDR3 DNA (partial): TGTGCCTGGAGTGTACAGGGGAGGCCAACTAATGAAAAA. Residues: CAWSVQGRPTNEK. The whole CDR3 reads CAWSVQGRPTNEKLFF. Full variable domain (remainder filled in from reference TRBV30 and TRBJ1-4): SQTIHQWPATLVQPVGSPLSLECTVEGTSNPNLYWYRQAAGRGLQLLFYSVGIGQISSEVPQNLSASRPQDRQFILSSKKLLLSDSGFYLCAWSVQGRPTNEKLFFGSGTQLSVL.

This clone has more than one count but fewer than ten. The read ends 3 residues early relative to the CDR3; the germline J gene fills the gap. V usage is TRBV2 and J usage is TRBJ2-1, with 12 positions matching TRBD2. CDR3 length equals 16 residues. The trim removed 2 bases at V and 8 bases at J, leaving 7 bases unmatched. Germline assignment: CDR1 SNHLY and CDR2 FYNNEI. CDR3: CASSEHPSGREYEQFF. The sequenced CDR3 bases are TGTGCCAGCAGTGAACACCCTAGCGGGAGGGAGTATGAG.

This clone was found many times. The covered CDR3 bases are TGTGCCAGTAGATTTGGGGGGTATGGC. Translation: CASRFGGYG. The complete CDR3 protein is CASRFGGYGYTF. The chain joins TRBV19 to TRBJ1-2; weak D call: TRBD1 (5 bases). The observed sequence ends 3 residues before the CDR3 terminus, with the missing tail filled in from the germline J gene. The CDR3 is 12 amino acids. V dropped 6 bases and J dropped 5 bases, with 10 bases sitting between them. Looked up from germline, CDR1 is LNHDA and CDR2 is SQIVND (reference sequence).

This clone showed up just a few times. The read halts 3 residues ahead of the CDR3 end, with the missing end drawn from the germline J gene. The genes are TRBV20-1 and TRBJ2-1; 8 nucleotides line up with TRBD1. This CDR3 region has 17 residues. Trimming took 3 bases from V and 0 from J; bases not matched to a gene: 10. CDR1 and CDR2 (germline): DFQATT, SNEGSKA (reference sequence). Here the CDR3 reads CSARYPRQGSSYNEQFF. CDR3 bases read: TGCAGTGCTAGGTATCCGAGACAGGGGAGCTCCTACAATGAG.

The table lists this clone with a few counts. The CDR3 goes on 3 residues after the read ends, and that part is filled in from the germline J gene. V usage is TRBV19 and J usage is TRBJ1-2, with 7 positions matching TRBD1. Losses at the gene ends were 3 bases for V and 0 bases for J; bases not matched to a gene: 1. The CDR3 has 14 residues. Germline CDR1 and CDR2: LNHDA and SQIVND (reference sequence). The covered CDR3 bases are TGTGCCAGTAGTATGGGGACAGCTAACTATGGC. It is translated as CASSMGTANYG. The CDR3 reads in full as CASSMGTANYGYTF.

This clone was found many times. The read comes to an end 3 residues before the CDR3 does, leaving the germline J gene to fill in the end. The chain links TRBV5-1 to TRBJ2-7; 10 bases are a match to TRBD2. Losses at the gene ends were 0 bases for V and 2 bases for J; bases not matched to a gene: 5. CDR1 and CDR2 (germline): SGHRS, YFSETQ. This CDR3 comprises 16 residues. CDR3 DNA, as far as it was read: TGCGCCAGCAGCTTGGGGGGGACTAGCGTCGCCTACGAG. Translated: CASSLGGTSVAYE. The whole CDR3 sequence is CASSLGGTSVAYEQYF.

This clone showed up just a few times. The read terminates 3 residues before the CDR3 end, so the remaining end is supplied by the germline J gene. The genes are TRBV6-2 or TRBV6-3 and TRBJ1-5; D is unresolved. V was shortened by 6 bases and J by 1 base, with 10 bases between the two germline ends. CDR1 is MNHEY, CDR2 SVGEGT, per germline. The CDR3 spans 14 residues. The sequenced CDR3 bases are TGTGCCAGCAGGACGACATCGAGCAATCAGCCC. This sequence encodes CASRTTSSNQP. In full, the CDR3 reads CASRTTSSNQPQHF.

The table lists this clone with many counts. CDR3 DNA, as far as it was read: TGTGCCAGCACCGCCTCCGTTCAGGGGGGATATGAG. Amino acid sequence: CASTASVQGGYE. The complete CDR3 protein is CASTASVQGGYEQFF. The chain links TRBV7-9 to TRBJ2-1; a weak D match, TRBD1 (7 bases). The read terminates 3 residues before the CDR3 end, so the remaining end is supplied by the germline J gene. Germline CDR1 reads SEHNR; CDR2 reads FQNEAQ (reference sequence). The CDR3 has 15 residues. Trimming pared 7 bases from V and 8 bases from J, leaving 21 bases between.

This clone has ten or more counts. The read gets to within 3 residues of the CDR3 end, and the germline J gene fills in the rest. V is TRBV29-1 and J is TRBJ1-2; 9 bases are a match to TRBD1. The CDR3 covers 12 residues. With 7 bases clipped from V and 4 bases from J, the junction kept 4 bases outside the gene matches. The V gene's germline CDR1 is SQVTM and CDR2 ANQGSEA. Partial CDR3 DNA: TGCAGCGCCCCGACAGGGGGCTATGGC. Its protein product is CSAPTGGYG. The full CDR3 protein reads CSAPTGGYGYTF.